This T cell receptor (beta chain) was sequenced during a study of T cell responses to AZD1222 COVID-19 vaccine. Per germline, CDR1 MDHEN and CDR2 SYDVKM. The CDR3 runs to 13 residues. V dropped 7 bases and J dropped 4; count of bases not matched to a gene: 6. Some clones are missing from TCRdb's copy, which holds only in-frame ones; the method was immunoSEQ multiplex PCR. Here the sample spans approximately 110,000 clones, about 90% being singletons. The count of this clone is one. The chain uses TRBV28 and TRBJ1-2; 7 bases map to TRBD1. This clonotype originated in an adult who received the AZD1222 COVID-19 vaccine. The material sequenced was peripheral blood, taken 28 days after the second AZD1222 dose. CDR3 protein: CASNKQGTYGYTF. CDR3 in DNA: TGTGCCAGCAATAAACAGGGGACCTATGGCTACACCTTC.